This TCR beta chain appears in the sequencing data of a study of blood T cell repertoires in COVID-19. About the research overall: There were acute and convalescent COVID-19 samples, and they came from the United States, Italy and Spain. PBMCs, B-cell-depleted T cells, or T cells were the source of the cDNA or gDNA that made up the material.

Germline trimming cut 2 bases from V and 6 bases from J; bases unmatched to any gene: 11. Germline values: CDR1 LNHDA, CDR2 SQIVND (reference sequence). This CDR3 is built from 16 residues. In the original analysis: The authors estimated nucleated cell counts from reference gene primer amplification. The protocol was immunoSEQ multiplex PCR, while the TCRdb copy is restricted to in-frame clones and leaves out a portion. V and J calls and clone size are those listed in that table; D and trimming were worked out from the DNA. The sample carries over 100,000 clones, 75% to 90% recorded once. The V gene is TRBV19, the J gene TRBJ1-1, with 8 positions matching TRBD1. The source of this sequence is a woman in her forties or fifties with acute or convalescent COVID-19. Specimen: peripheral blood. As DNA, the CDR3 is TGTGCCAGTAGTATACCCAGCCCAGGGGGCCGAGCTGAAGCTTTCTTT. It is translated as CASSIPSPGGRAEAFF. Filled out from reference TRBV19 and TRBJ1-1, the complete variable domain reads DGGITQSPKYLFRKEGQNVTLSCEQNLNHDAMYWYRQDPGQGLRLIYYSQIVNDFQKGDIAEGYSVSREKKESFPLTVTSAQKNPTAFYLCASSIPSPGGRAEAFFGQGTRLTVV.